The rows below give T cell receptor beta chains drawn from one sample of a study of OX40 agonist ivuxolimab in advanced cancers. Libraries were prepared by immunoSEQ multiplex PCR; TCRdb keeps only in-frame clonotypes and omits some of them. Here the sample spans about 74,000 clones, approximately 85% being singletons. The material was CD4+ or CD8+ T cells sorted from blood, obtained in a trial of the OX40 agonist ivuxolimab. Every receptor here comes from an adult with an advanced solid tumor such as melanoma, head and neck, liver or kidney cancer. CDR3s include the opening cysteine and the closing phenylalanine or tryptophan.

v_gene	j_gene	CDR3aa
TRBV7-8	TRBJ1-1	CASSNPGQGGAFF
TRBV4-2	TRBJ2-3	CASSQDDGDTQYF
TRBV7-2	TRBJ1-5	CASSTQGGNQPQHF
TRBV4-3	TRBJ2-1	CASSPGLAGYNEQFF
TRBV6-5	TRBJ2-7	CASGGGLAEHEQYF
TRBV6-6	TRBJ2-7	CASSGWGGTYEQYF
TRBV11-1	TRBJ2-1	CASSAPDRGRHEQFF
TRBV21-1	TRBJ1-1	CASSKPTGKDTEAFF
TRBV7-9	TRBJ1-1	CASSPGPGGSTEAFF
TRBV11-2	TRBJ1-3	CASTRISGNTIYF
TRBV29-1	TRBJ2-7	CSVVPLAGGSVAYEQYF
TRBV7-2	TRBJ2-1	CASSLLGTSAYNEQFF
TRBV5-6	TRBJ2-7	CASSRSYEQYF
TRBV7-6	TRBJ2-3	CASSLVGGASTDTQYF
TRBV9	TRBJ2-5	CASSAPTGETQYF
TRBV18	TRBJ2-7	CASSPIAGTYEQYF
TRBV6-6	TRBJ2-7	CASRPQDRSYEQYF
TRBV19	TRBJ1-3	CASRGRSGNTIYF
TRBV5-1	TRBJ2-6	CASSAGSSGANVLTF
TRBV2	TRBJ2-5	CASSEAGATGETQYF
TRBV30	TRBJ2-5	CAWSRGKETQYF
TRBV19	NA	CASATGTGPFYEQYF
TRBV12-5	TRBJ1-3	CASGWGDPGNTIYF
TRBV5-1	TRBJ2-7	CASSARQGRTYEQYF
TRBV30	TRBJ1-5	CAWTRTGSNQPQHF
TRBV7-2	TRBJ1-2	CASSLGGTGARGYTF
TRBV11-3	TRBJ2-7	CASSGPGQTRSYEQYF
TRBV2	TRBJ2-1	CASSEELENEQFF
TRBV27	TRBJ1-1	CASSLAGVGNTEAFF
TRBV7-2	TRBJ1-5	CASSLDRLHNQPQHF
TRBV19	TRBJ2-1	CASSDIGQVSYNEQFF
TRBV5-1	TRBJ1-2	CASSTDRVYGYTF
TRBV5-4	TRBJ2-7	CASSYGNYEQYF
TRBV29-1	TRBJ1-1	CSGMPGGGTEAFF
TRBV7-9	TRBJ2-1	CASSLSGNNAREQFF
TRBV18	TRBJ2-7	CASSPGTGSYEQYF
TRBV7-9	TRBJ2-1	CASNPFGQTNEQFF
TRBV7-9	TRBJ2-3	CASRLHRGYSTDTQYF
TRBV9	TRBJ1-2	CASSVGPRGYGYTF
TRBV9	TRBJ1-5	CASSVDHNQPQHF
TRBV18	TRBJ2-4	CASSPPGTGGVGQYF
TRBV7-2	TRBJ1-5	CASSVTANQPQHF
TRBV18	TRBJ2-1	CASSQPKRPRYINEQFF
TRBV6-5	TRBJ1-5	CASSYSSYQPQHF
TRBV29-1	TRBJ1-4	CSVGQDGTNEKLFF
TRBV7-9	TRBJ1-1	CASSLVTATEAFF